This TCR beta chain originates from a study of T-cell reconstitution after alpha-beta-depleted transplantation in children. The study, taken as a whole, reports: The origin of alpha-beta T cells about two months after transplant was reportedly several hundred expanded graft clones.

A remark on this clonotype: No antigen is known for it.

The CDR3 consists of 15 residues. V lost 6 bases and J lost 1, with 13 bases in between. Germline loops: CDR1 DFQATT, CDR2 SNEGSKA (reference sequence). Construction of the TCRbeta library involved unique molecular identifiers. TCRdb independently ran MiXCR on the PCR reads; one entry per CDR3 protein. The sample carries approximately 500,000 distinct CDR3 sequences, around 27% recorded once. The rearrangement uses TRBV20-1 and TRBJ1-6; D may be TRBD1 (6 bases). The clonotype was recovered from a boy less than two years old with Wiskott-Aldrich syndrome, due to receive a stem cell transplant. The specimen comprised PBMCs, sampled before TCRalphabeta/CD19-depleted stem cell transplant. CDR3 sequence: CSANRVNSYNSPLHF. CDR3 bases: TGCAGTGCCAACAGGGTTAATTCCTATAATTCACCCCTCCACTTT.